This T cell receptor beta chain was sequenced during a study of blood T cell repertoires in COVID-19. CDR3 length: 15 residues. The V end lost 6 bases, the J end lost 0 bases, and 11 bases lay between the germline ends. The V gene's germline CDR1 is MNHEY and CDR2 SVGAGI. TCRdb's table, derived via immunoSEQ multiplex PCR, lists solely in-frame clones and lacks some. This sample yields over 200,000 clones, of which around 90% are seen a single time; around 0.67% belongs to the top ten. This chain connects TRBV6-5 to TRBJ2-2; possibly TRBD1 for D (6 bases). The source material was peripheral blood. The receptor was derived from a human donor in a cohort sampled during active COVID-19. CDR3 protein: CASSLGQSNTGELFF. CDR3 coding DNA: TGTGCCAGCAGCCTTGGACAGTCGAACACCGGGGAGCTGTTTTTT.